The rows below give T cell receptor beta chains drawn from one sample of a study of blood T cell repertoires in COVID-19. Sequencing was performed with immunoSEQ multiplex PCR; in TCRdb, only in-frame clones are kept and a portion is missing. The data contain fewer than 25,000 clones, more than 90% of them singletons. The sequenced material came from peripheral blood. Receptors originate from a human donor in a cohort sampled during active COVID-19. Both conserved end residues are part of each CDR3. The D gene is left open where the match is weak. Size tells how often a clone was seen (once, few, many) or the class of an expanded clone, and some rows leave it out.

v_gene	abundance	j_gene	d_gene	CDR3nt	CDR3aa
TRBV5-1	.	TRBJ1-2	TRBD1	TGCGCCAGCAGCGCAAAGACAGGGGGCGGCTATGGCTACACCTTC	CASSAKTGGGYGYTF
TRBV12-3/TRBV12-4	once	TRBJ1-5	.	TGTGCCAGCAGGGTAGAGGGACAACCCCAGCATTTT	CASRVEGQPQHF
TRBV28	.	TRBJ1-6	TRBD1	TGTGCCAGCAGTTCCGGACAGGGGGCTTCACCCCTCCACTTT	CASSSGQGASPLHF
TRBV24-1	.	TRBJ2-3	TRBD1	TGTGCCACCAGTGATGCGGGACAGGGGATCACAGATACGCAGTATTTT	CATSDAGQGITDTQYF
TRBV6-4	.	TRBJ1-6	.	TGTGCCAGCAGTGACAAGGGGCAGAGAAGTTATTCACCCCTCCACTTT	CASSDKGQRSYSPLHF
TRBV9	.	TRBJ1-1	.	TGTGCCAGCAGCCGAGGTTCAGGGGAAGCTTTCTTT	CASSRGSGEAFF
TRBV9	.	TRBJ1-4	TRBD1	TGTGCCAGCAGCGTAGAGGCAGGGGGTGAAAAACTGTTTTTT	CASSVEAGGEKLFF
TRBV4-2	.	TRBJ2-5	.	TGTGCCAGCAGCCAAGGTCTAGCTTTAAGTCCGGAAGAGACCCAGTACTTC	CASSQGLALSPEETQYF
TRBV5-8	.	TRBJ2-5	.	TGTGCCAGCCCAGCTTGGGGGGAGGCGCCACAAGAGACCCAGTACTTC	CASPAWGEAPQETQYF
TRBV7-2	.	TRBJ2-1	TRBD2	TGTGCCAGCCCGGGACTAGCGGGAGTAGAGCAGTTCTTC	CASPGLAGVEQFF
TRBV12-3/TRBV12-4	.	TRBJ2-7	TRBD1	TGTGCCAGCACCCAGGACAGGGGGAACGAGCAGTACTTC	CASTQDRGNEQYF
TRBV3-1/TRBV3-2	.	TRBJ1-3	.	TGTGCCAGCAGCCAAGATAGGGCAGGGAGGTCTGGAAACACCATATATTTT	CASSQDRAGRSGNTIYF
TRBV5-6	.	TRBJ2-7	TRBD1	TGTGCCAGCAGGGGGACAGGGGTCTACGAGCAGTACTTC	CASRGTGVYEQYF
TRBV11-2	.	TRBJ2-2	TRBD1	TGTGCCAGCAGCCCAACGGACAGGGTACGGACCGGGGAGCTGTTTTTT	CASSPTDRVRTGELFF
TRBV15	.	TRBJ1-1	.	TGTGCCACCCAGAGAGGGGGTAGCGCTGAAGCTTTCTTT	CATQRGGSAEAFF
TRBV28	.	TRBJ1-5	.	TGTGCCAGCAGTTTAGATGACGGGCAGGGTTATTCGCAGCCCCAGCATTTT	CASSLDDGQGYSQPQHF
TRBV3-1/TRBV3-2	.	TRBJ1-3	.	TGTGCCAGCAGCCGTACAGGCTCTGGAAACACCATATATTTT	CASSRTGSGNTIYF
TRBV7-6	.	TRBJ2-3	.	TGTGCCAGCAGCTTAGGAACAGGTTCTAGCACAGATACGCAGTATTTT	CASSLGTGSSTDTQYF
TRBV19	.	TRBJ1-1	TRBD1	TGTGCCAGTAGTATTACGGGACAGGGGGCCACTGAAGCTTTCTTT	CASSITGQGATEAFF
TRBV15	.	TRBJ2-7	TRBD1	TGTGCCACCAGCAGGGACAGGCTCTCCTACGAGCAGTACTTC	CATSRDRLSYEQYF
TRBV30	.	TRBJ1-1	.	TGTGCCTGGAGTAAAACAGGCCCCTATACTGAAGCTTTCTTT	CAWSKTGPYTEAFF
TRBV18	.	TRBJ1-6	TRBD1	TGTGCCAGCTCACCCCTCGCGGACAGGGGTAATTCACCCCTCCACTTT	CASSPLADRGNSPLHF
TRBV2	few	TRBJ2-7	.	TGTGCCAGCAGCCCATGGGCGGGGAGGGAGCAGTACTTC	CASSPWAGREQYF
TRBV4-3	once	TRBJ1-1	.	TGCGCCAGCAGCCACGACAGGTACACTGAAGCTTTCTTT	CASSHDRYTEAFF
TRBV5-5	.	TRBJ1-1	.	TGTGCCAGCAGCTTGTTGGGCAACACTGAAGCTTTCTTT	CASSLLGNTEAFF
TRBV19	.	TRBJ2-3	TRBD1	TGTGCCAGTAGTACATACGGGACAGGGGCGAACACAGATACGCAGTATTTT	CASSTYGTGANTDTQYF
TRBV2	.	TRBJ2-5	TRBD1	TGTGCCAGCAAACGACAGGGCGGCGGGGAGACCCAGTACTTC	CASKRQGGGETQYF
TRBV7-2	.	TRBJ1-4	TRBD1	TGTGCCAGCAGCCCGGGACAGCGCTACCAAAAACTGTTTTTT	CASSPGQRYQKLFF
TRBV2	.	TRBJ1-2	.	TGTGCCAGCAGTGATATGGGGGGGTACTATGGCTACACCTTC	CASSDMGGYYGYTF